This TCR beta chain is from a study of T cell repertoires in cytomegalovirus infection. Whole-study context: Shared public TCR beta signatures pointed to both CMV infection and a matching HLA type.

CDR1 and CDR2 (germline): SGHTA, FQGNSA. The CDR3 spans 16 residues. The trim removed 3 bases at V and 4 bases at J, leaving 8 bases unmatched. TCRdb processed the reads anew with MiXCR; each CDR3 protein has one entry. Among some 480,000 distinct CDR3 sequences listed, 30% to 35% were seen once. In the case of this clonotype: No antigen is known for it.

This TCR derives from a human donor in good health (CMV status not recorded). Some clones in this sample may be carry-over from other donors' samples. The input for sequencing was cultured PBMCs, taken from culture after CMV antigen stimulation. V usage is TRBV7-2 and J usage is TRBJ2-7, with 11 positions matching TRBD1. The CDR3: CASSFPGQGGWYEQYV. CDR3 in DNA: TGTGCCAGCAGCTTTCCGGGACAGGGGGGGTGGTACGAGCAGTACGTC.